This TCR beta chain was observed in a study of blood T cells in healthy people across ages (dated by TCRdb to 2015 to 2017). A note on the overall study: In model experiments, template switching captured about one uniquely barcoded TCR beta cDNA molecule for every two T cells. To track age-related changes in TCR beta repertoire diversity, the study relied on deep sequencing normalized with unique cDNA molecular identifiers. The donors were divided into four age groups: young (average around 16 years), middle-aged (about 41), aged (62) and long-lived (more than 75). Donors of different ages were randomly distributed across sequencing lanes to avoid experimental bias. The study analyzed two additional independent replicas of 1 million unique cDNA reads from the same blood draw for two donors, one aged 18 to 29 and one aged 80 or older. Overall study results and their limits: Estimates of total diversity based on one million sequenced T cells were considered lower bounds and underestimates. Compared with the aged group, the long-lived group had more naive CD4+ T cells, fewer expanded clones and increased TCR diversity, a pattern suggesting age selection. Bulk unsorted PBMC profiling prevented conclusive comparison of naive and antigen-experienced compartments. As age increased, observed TCR beta diversity per million T cells dropped in a roughly linear way, and a significant reduction was already evident by age 40. The percentage of naive T cells measured by flow cytometry correlated strongly with observed TCR beta diversity. Donor CMV infection status was unknown, potentially confounding age-related changes in expanded clonotypes.

The donors were under 40 Caucasian individuals from Russia, aged roughly 6 to 100 years, who were systemically healthy. Around 10 milliliters of peripheral blood were collected from each donor into EDTA-treated Vacutainer tubes. Ficoll-Paque density-gradient centrifugation was used to isolate PBMCs, with at least 7 million per sample. Total RNA, at least 6 micrograms per sample, was extracted from PBMCs with Trizol reagent. For every donor, flow cytometry on a PBMC aliquot measured the percentage of naive CD45RAhigh/CD27high T cells. Per the germline V gene, SGHDT is the CDR1 and YYEEEE is the CDR2. From its cysteine to its phenylalanine, the CDR3 spans 16 amino acids. CDR3 DNA is the only sequence kept; it has 48 bases, read in frame from the first base. V trim: 4 bases; J trim: 0 bases; unmatched bases: 6. Receptors were amplified or captured by 5' RACE. Sequencer: Illumina HiSeq 2500. A second PCR of roughly 7 to 11 cycles was run with a J-beta primer mix and a sample-barcoded 5' primer. A unique molecular identifier was introduced onto each TCR beta cDNA molecule by a template-switch 5' adaptor carrying 12 random nucleotides. Each sample yielded at least 3 million CDR3-containing paired-end reads. First-strand cDNA synthesis was performed from all RNA using the Mint cDNA synthesis kit, with priming by a TRBC-specific oligonucleotide. Following uracil-DNA glycosylase treatment, a first 18-cycle PCR with universal primers M1SS and BC2_uni_R was performed on all cDNA. Per the source publication's procedure: Normalization of each sample was performed by random selection of 1 million high-quality reads, each carrying a distinct molecular identifier. Reads with shared molecular identifiers were discarded instead of being binned into consensus sequences. MiTCR, set to a Q25 quality threshold and the strictest error-elimination algorithm, was used for CDR3 identification, clonotype clustering and error correction. A nonparametric unseen species model using Euler transformation provided a lower-bound estimate of total TCR beta diversity. Through fastp at Q25 and MiXCR, TCRdb rebuilt clones from the public reads, retaining in-frame beta chains. One record per CDR3 amino acid sequence lists the most common genes and DNA. Here the V and J calls rest on TCRdb's processing, not on the authors' analysis. The table for this sample lists 650,000 to 1,000,000 distinct CDR3 sequences; about 36% of them were counted only once. The ten biggest clones cover approximately 13% of the sample.

About this clonotype itself: There is no known antigen for this receptor. Base quality data are lacking; no much larger clone is found one base away.

The TCR was taken from a man younger than 35 in good health. The sequencing sample was made of blood. The chain links TRBV5-6 with TRBJ2-1, with 8 central nucleotides matching TRBD1. The nucleotide sequence reads as follows: TGTGCCAGCAGCGGAGGACAGGGATACTCCTACAATGAGCAGTTCTTC. Translated, this gives CASSGGQGYSYNEQFF.